This T cell receptor (beta chain) comes out of a study of blood T cell repertoires in COVID-19. Study-wide background: Acute-phase and convalescent COVID-19 samples originated in the United States, Italy and Spain. T cells, B-cell-depleted T cells, or PBMCs provided the cDNA or gDNA that served as material.

This clone was recorded only once. Germline values: CDR1 SGHDT, CDR2 YYEEEE. The V gene lost 1 base and the J gene lost 8 bases, with 9 bases spanning the gap. There are 12 residues in the CDR3. As handled by the study authors: Reference gene primers were amplified, and this amplification served to estimate nucleated cell counts. Only in-frame clones appear in the TCRdb table, and some are missing; sequencing was by immunoSEQ multiplex PCR. V and J calls plus clone size are reproduced from that table; the DNA served to infer D and trimming. Here the sample spans approximately 59,000 clones, more than 70% being singletons.

The J gene is TRBJ1-2, the V gene TRBV5-6; D unresolved. Sequenced: peripheral blood. This receptor was taken from a human donor in a cohort sampled during active COVID-19. This CDR3 reads CASSLTSIGYTF. The CDR3 DNA reads TGTGCCAGCAGCTTGACATCGATCGGCTACACCTTC.